This entry lists 32 T cell receptor beta chains sequenced from one sample in a study of OX40 agonist ivuxolimab in advanced cancers. The table came from immunoSEQ multiplex PCR; TCRdb's copy has only in-frame clones and leaves some out. The sample has about 66,000 clones, more than 60% seen once. Sequencing was performed on CD4+ or CD8+ T cells sorted from blood, taken in a trial of the OX40 agonist ivuxolimab. The receptors originated from an adult with an advanced solid tumor such as melanoma, head and neck, liver or kidney cancer.

Note on this clone: At one end the junction does not follow the germline gene, possibly because of a read error. Within the sample, other DNA sequences also encode this same CDR3. The rearrangement links TRBV30 to TRBJ2-2; TRBD2 might be the D (6 bases). Germline assignment: CDR1 GTSNPN and CDR2 SVGIG (reference sequence). The CDR3 runs to 14 residues. In nucleotides, the CDR3 is TGTGCCTGGAGGTCATGGGTCCTGGGCGGGGAACTGTTTTTT. Amino acid sequence: CAWRSWVLGGELFF.

This chain links TRBV4-1 with TRBJ2-7; unclear D gene. The CDR3 covers 14 residues. V lost 4 bases, J lost 5 bases, and 15 bases lay in between. From germline, CDR1 is MGHRA and CDR2 YSYEKL. CDR3: CASSPTALAHEQYF. The CDR3 DNA follows: TGCGCCAGCAGCCCGACCGCACTGGCCCACGAGCAGTACTTC.

The chain employs TRBV16 and TRBJ2-5; 7 bases match TRBD1. The germline gives CDR1 KGHSY, CDR2 FQNENV. The CDR3 totals 15 residues. Trimming cost V 0 bases and J 1 base; bases outside gene matches: 2. CDR3 sequence reads: CASSQSTGPQETQYF. CDR3 bases: TGTGCCAGCAGCCAATCGACAGGGCCCCAAGAGACCCAGTACTTC.

This chain joins TRBV2 and TRBJ2-1, with 8 bases that match TRBD2. The CDR3 is 14 amino acids. V was clipped by 6 bases and J by 3 bases; unmatched bases: 4. Germline-derived CDR1 and CDR2 are SNHLY and FYNNEI. The CDR3 nucleotides are TGTGCCAGCAGGGAGAGCGGGGGCTACAATGAGCAGTTCTTC. Its protein product is CASRESGGYNEQFF.

The chain combines TRBV9 with TRBJ1-5; 8 bases are a match to TRBD1. J gave up 2 bases and V 4 bases, and 5 bases lay outside the gene matches. CDR1 is SGDLS and CDR2 is YYNGEE in the germline V gene. This CDR3 spans 15 amino acids. CDR3: CASSIGQGGNQPQHF. The CDR3 nucleotides read TGTGCCAGCAGCATCGGACAGGGTGGCAATCAGCCCCAGCATTTT.

In its sample, this clone was seen a few times. V usage is TRBV7-8 and J usage is TRBJ2-7; the D gene could be TRBD1 or TRBD2 (5 bases each). CDR1 and CDR2 (germline): SGHVS, FQNEAQ. V dropped 2 bases and J dropped 2 bases, with 10 bases sitting between them. CDR3 size: 14 residues. In DNA form, the CDR3 reads TGTGCCAGCAGCTTAACGGGGACCACCTACGAGCAGTACTTC. Its translation is CASSLTGTTYEQYF.

This clone showed up just a few times. The chain joins TRBV6-1 to TRBJ2-3, with a weak D call TRBD1 (6 bases). This CDR3 region has 15 residues. With 1 base removed from V and 4 bases from J, the gap between germline ends came to 12 bases. Germline values: CDR1 MNHNS, CDR2 SASEGT. CDR3 coding DNA: TGTGCCAGCAGTGAAGGGGGGCATCTTTCAGATACGCAGTATTTT. Translating gives CASSEGGHLSDTQYF.

The J gene is TRBJ2-3, the V gene TRBV27; either TRBD1 or TRBD2 may fit D (5 bases each). Germline CDR1 is MNHEY and CDR2 is SMNVEV (reference sequence). V was shortened by 2 bases and J by 5 bases, with 5 bases between the two germline ends. This CDR3 is built from 12 residues. Written as DNA, the CDR3 is TGTGCCAGCAGTTTAGGGGGAGATACGCAGTATTTT. As protein: CASSLGGDTQYF.

V gene TRBV30 combines with J gene TRBJ1-5; D not resolved. Germline V gives CDR1 GTSNPN, CDR2 SVGIG (reference sequence). V lost 5 bases and J 9 bases, leaving 11 bases between the germline ends. The CDR3 extends over 11 amino acids. The CDR3 DNA reads TGTGCCTGGGGATCCCCCCTGCCCCAGCATTTT. Amino acids: CAWGSPLPQHF.

The chain's CDR3 is CASSGDRHGYTF. The CDR3 DNA reads as TGTGCCAGCAGTGGGGACAGGCATGGCTACACCTTC. This chain connects TRBV2 to TRBJ1-2; 8 nucleotides match TRBD1. Germline CDR1 SNHLY, CDR2 FYNNEI. Trimming cost V 4 bases and J 6 bases; bases outside gene matches: 1. This CDR3 spans 12 amino acids.

The V call is TRBV6-6, the J call TRBJ2-5, with 10 positions matching TRBD1. CDR3 length equals 15 residues. Trimming removed 3 bases from V and 3 bases from J; junction bases left unmatched: 4. In germline, CDR1 is MNHNY, CDR2 SVGAGI (reference sequence). The CDR3 region has the DNA TGTGCCAGCAGTTATACTGGGACAGGGGAAGAGACCCAGTACTTC. It is translated as CASSYTGTGEETQYF.

The CDR3 reads CASSSGTRTDTQYF. CDR3 in DNA: TGTGCCAGCAGTTCCGGGACTAGAACAGATACGCAGTATTTT. The V call is TRBV28, the J call TRBJ2-3; 8 bases map to TRBD2. From germline, CDR1 is MDHEN and CDR2 SYDVKM. This CDR3 region has 14 residues. V was pared by 4 bases and J by 3 bases, with 3 bases of the junction left unmatched.

J is TRBJ1-2 and V is TRBV5-4, with D maybe TRBD1 (5 bases). The CDR3 extends over 13 amino acids. Trimming cost V 8 bases and J 2 bases, with 13 bases left between them. Germline assignment: CDR1 SGHNT and CDR2 YYREEE (reference sequence). The DNA of the CDR3 is TGTGCCAGGAACAACAGGAGGAACTATGGCTACACCTTC. Translation: CARNNRRNYGYTF.

Remarks on this clone: A read error may produce the germline difference seen at one junction end. This chain links TRBV7-8 with TRBJ2-7; D is unresolved. In germline, CDR1 is SGHVS, CDR2 FQNEAQ. The CDR3 loop spans 14 amino acids. CDR3 residues: CASSVAGRAYEQYF. In DNA form, the CDR3 reads TGTGCCAGCAGCGTAGCAGGACGAGCCTACGAGCAGTACTTC.

CDR3: CASSLAGATEAFF. As DNA, the CDR3 is TGCGCCAGCAGCTTGGCGGGGGCAACTGAAGCTTTCTTT. The chain links TRBV5-1 to TRBJ1-1; D perhaps matches TRBD1 (6 bases). CDR1 and CDR2 from the germline V gene are SGHRS and YFSETQ. Trimming left V 0 bases short and J 5 bases short, with 8 bases between. This CDR3 is built from 13 residues.

This clone was counted between two and nine times. This chain uses TRBV12-2 with TRBJ1-1. TRBV12-2 constitutes a pseudogene. The CDR3 loop spans 13 amino acids. Here the CDR3 DNA reads TGTGCAAGTCGCTTATACCGGAATCCTGAAGCTTTCTTT. It encodes CASRLYRNPEAFF.

The V and J genes are TRBV2 and TRBJ2-3, with 8 bases that match TRBD2. V lost 10 bases and J lost 6; bases outside the gene matches: 9. The CDR3 sequence is 13 residues long. CDR1 is SNHLY and CDR2 is FYNNEI in the germline V gene. As DNA, the CDR3 is TGTGCCACAAGCGGGAGTATCGTTGATACGCAGTATTTT. Encoded protein: CATSGSIVDTQYF.

This clone has at least ten counts. V usage is TRBV2 and J usage is TRBJ2-1; 10 bases align to TRBD2. With 5 bases clipped from V and 3 bases from J, the junction kept 4 bases outside the gene matches. CDR1 SNHLY and CDR2 FYNNEI come from the germline V gene. The CDR3 sequence is 15 residues long. The CDR3 coding sequence is TGTGCCAGCAGTAGGACTAGCGGACTCTACAATGAGCAGTTCTTC. This encodes CASSRTSGLYNEQFF.

The V gene is TRBV21-1, the J gene TRBJ2-7; TRBD2, as called in the table, went unchecked against the DNA. TRBV21-1 is flagged as a pseudogene. This CDR3 has 15 amino acids. CDR3 sequence reads: CASKSLGGPTYEQYF. In nucleotides, the CDR3 is TGTGCCAGCAAATCCCTCGGGGGACCCACCTACGAGCAGTACTTC.

CDR3 sequence (DNA): TGTGCCAGCAGGGGGGGGAATGAGCAGTTCTTC. Its protein is CASRGGNEQFF. The rearrangement joins TRBV2 to TRBJ2-1; 7 bases align to TRBD2. Germline lookup yields CDR1 SNHLY and CDR2 FYNNEI. The V gene end was trimmed by 6 bases and the J gene end by 7 bases; junction bases not matched to a gene: 0. This CDR3 has 11 amino acids.

A single count supports this clone. This rearrangement joins TRBV19 to TRBJ1-1; 10 bases fit TRBD1. The CDR3 has 15 amino acids. J was trimmed by 7 bases and V by 3 bases; bases with no gene match: 8. The germline V gene encodes CDR1 LNHDA and CDR2 SQIVND (reference sequence). CDR3 residues: CASSMLRDRGYEAFF. For the CDR3, the DNA is TGTGCCAGTAGTATGTTGCGGGACAGGGGCTATGAAGCTTTCTTT.

The genes are TRBV7-8 and TRBJ2-7, with TRBD2 identical over 7 bases. Germline lookup yields CDR1 SGHVS and CDR2 FQNEAQ. The trim removed 5 bases at V and 2 bases at J, leaving 6 bases unmatched. The CDR3 is 14 amino acids. CDR3 residues: CASSLRGNPYEQYF. In DNA, the CDR3 is TGTGCCAGCAGCCTGCGGGGGAATCCCTACGAGCAGTACTTC.

The gene calls are TRBV29-1 and TRBJ1-1, with unresolved D. CDR1 SQVTM and CDR2 ANQGSEA come from the germline V gene. The V and J ends lost 0 bases and 4 bases respectively, with 15 bases between them. The CDR3 is made up of 15 amino acids. The CDR3 protein is CSVEEVLGVSTEAFF. In nucleotides, the CDR3 is TGCAGCGTTGAAGAGGTCCTTGGGGTAAGCACTGAAGCTTTCTTT.

V gene TRBV4-1 combines with J gene TRBJ1-6, with 10 bases matching TRBD1. Germline CDR1 reads MGHRA; CDR2 reads YSYEKL. Trimming at V came to 5 bases and at J to 9 bases, leaving 7 bases not matched to a gene. CDR3 length: 15 amino acids. The CDR3 region is CASSAGTGDGSPLHF. The CDR3 coding sequence is TGCGCCAGCAGCGCCGGGACAGGGGATGGTTCACCCCTCCACTTT.

This chain connects TRBV5-4 to TRBJ2-1; D possibly corresponds to TRBD2 (7 bases). The CDR3 runs 16 residues. Looked up from germline, CDR1 is SGHNT and CDR2 is YYREEE (reference sequence). Deletions cut 6 bases from V and 5 bases from J, with 21 bases between. CDR3: CASKGGGPRGDNEQFF. As DNA, the CDR3 is TGTGCCAGCAAGGGGGGAGGCCCCCGGGGGGACAATGAGCAGTTCTTC.

The genes are TRBV11-2 and TRBJ2-7; the D is unclear. Trimming took off 5 bases at V and 1 base at J, with 18 bases between the two ends. Germline CDR1 reads SGHAT; CDR2 reads FQNNGV. The CDR3 has 16 amino acids. CDR3 DNA sequence: TGTGCCAGCAGCCGCATTAGGAGCAGTTGGTCCTACGAGCAGTACTTC. Translation gives CASSRIRSSWSYEQYF. Combining the CDR3 with reference TRBV11-2 and TRBJ2-7 gives the whole variable domain EAGVAQSPRYKIIEKRQSVAFWCNPISGHATLYWYQQILGQGPKLLIQFQNNGVVDDSQLPKDRFSAERLKGVDSTLKIQPAKLEDSAVYLCASSRIRSSWSYEQYFGPGTRLTVT.

This chain joins TRBV6-1 and TRBJ1-2; D unclear. CDR3 length equals 15 residues. The germline gives CDR1 MNHNS, CDR2 SASEGT. With 3 bases removed from V and 6 bases from J, the gap between germline ends came to 17 bases. This chain's CDR3 is CASSDLVVLNDGYTF. DNA for the CDR3: TGTGCCAGCAGTGACCTTGTGGTTCTAAACGATGGCTACACCTTC.

V gene TRBV6-5 combines with J gene TRBJ1-3; 8 nucleotides match TRBD1. There are 13 residues in the CDR3. Germline V CDR1 and CDR2: MNHEY, SVGAGI. Germline trimming cut 5 bases from V and 8 bases from J; bases unmatched to any gene: 5. The CDR3: CASSPQGADTIYF. CDR3 coding DNA: TGTGCCAGCAGTCCGCAGGGGGCTGACACCATATATTTT.

The chain joins TRBV2 to TRBJ2-3, with 11 bases lining up with TRBD2. With 4 bases clipped from V and 3 bases from J, the junction kept 12 bases outside the gene matches. Germline-derived CDR1 and CDR2 are SNHLY and FYNNEI. The CDR3 runs 18 residues. This CDR3 is CASSGGLAGGSQTDTQYF. The CDR3 region has the DNA TGTGCCAGCAGTGGGGGGCTAGCGGGAGGTTCCCAAACAGATACGCAGTATTTT.

In regard to this clone: The conserved closing phenylalanine or tryptophan is absent in this CDR3, likely reflecting a read error. The limits of the CDR3 on the DNA are not certain, so only TCRdb's listed CDR3 is given. The chain is built from TRBV4-2 and TRBJ2-7; the table calls TRBD2, which could not be checked here. The CDR3 has 13 amino acids, counting both end residues. The V gene's germline CDR1 is LGHNA and CDR2 YNFKEQ. The CDR3 loop reads CASSQDAGGRPHL.

The chain carries TRBV7-8 and TRBJ2-5, with D perhaps assigned TRBD1 or TRBD2 (5 bases each). Trimming removed 0 bases at V and 0 bases at J, with 11 bases between. Germline V CDR1 and CDR2: SGHVS, FQNEAQ. This CDR3 region has 16 residues. In DNA, the CDR3 is TGTGCCAGCAGCTTAGCCCCCCGGGGCAACCAAGAGACCCAGTACTTC. It specifies CASSLAPRGNQETQYF.

The V and J genes are TRBV2 and TRBJ2-5; D is perhaps TRBD1 (6 bases). Trimming took 1 base from V and 5 from J, leaving 11 bases between them. This CDR3 spans 14 amino acids. Germline V gives CDR1 SNHLY, CDR2 FYNNEI. The CDR3 DNA sequence: TGTGCCAGCAGTGAAGGGGGGCGCTGGGAGACCCAGTACTTC. It translates to CASSEGGRWETQYF.